The clone carrying this TCR beta chain was seen only once. This specimen belongs to a study of T cell changes during pregnancy in multiple sclerosis. Sequencing used immunoSEQ multiplex PCR; TCRdb keeps in-frame clones, though not all of them. The table lists under 50,000 clones, 90% to 95% of them singletons. The CDR3 contains 15 residues. The V gene's germline CDR1 is MNHEY and CDR2 SVGAGI. V lost 6 bases to trimming and J lost 6 bases; unmatched junction nucleotides: 11. V gene TRBV6-5 combines with J gene TRBJ2-1; 7 bases match TRBD2. The starting material was CD4+ T cells from peripheral blood mononuclear cells, obtained after pregnancy. This TCR derives from a female donor with multiple sclerosis, enrolled in a pregnancy study. The CDR3 loop is CASRATLVAGNEQFF. CDR3 bases: TGTGCCAGCAGAGCTACCCTAGTAGCGGGCAATGAGCAGTTCTTC.